This TCR beta chain was found in a study of T cell repertoires in ileal Crohn's disease (dated by TCRdb to the late 2010s). Regarding the complete study: Median disease duration was around 8 years, and about 40% of patients were identified as active smokers at the time of surgery. A total of about 150 mucosal samples from roughly 57 patients were sequenced, with samples obtained at several locations on the surgical specimen and at postoperative endoscopy. Endoscopic postoperative recurrence was defined by a Rutgeerts score above i0. Running in parallel with the study was a multicentre cohort set up to find predictors of early endoscopic recurrence following ileocolonic resection. About half of the patients received postoperative therapy: about a dozen received thiopurines and 18 received anti-TNF agents. All patients had surgery for a complication: stricturing disease in approximately 60% and penetrating disease in about 40%. A prospective multicentre cohort supplied the 50 or so Crohn's disease patients whose TCR repertoires were analysed.

What the research found in general, with its limitations: A significantly higher proportion of clonal expansions was observed in active smokers at surgery than in non-smokers (approximately 26% vs 20%, p=0.02). Compared with CD4 T cells, sorted CD8 T cells held more high-frequency clones, which suggests that the mucosal expansions were mostly CD8. Only a subgroup of patients, of unstated size, had their mucosal CD4 and CD8 T cells sorted and sequenced. Higher percentages of high-frequency clones at the time of surgery were linked to endoscopic recurrence, and every patient with clonality above 26.8% (18/57) had recurrence.

About 500 nanograms of biopsy DNA per sample were submitted for commercial TCRB immunosequencing. CDR3 regions were amplified from genomic DNA by Adaptive Biotechnology using a two-step, amplification bias-controlled multiplex PCR. Primers for every V and J gene segment were used in the first PCR, and barcodes and Illumina adapters were added in the second PCR. CDR3 libraries were sequenced using an Illumina instrument. Turning to the authors' computational methods: The analysis drew on both the pipelines supplied by the vendor and custom analysis of the raw data in R/Bioconductor running R version 3.3.0. Clonality, which ranges from 0 to 1, was calculated as the inverse of the normalised Shannon entropy across all productive clones. The repertoire share taken up by the top 100 clones defined high-frequency clones, and only clones that passed a 95% confidence test were kept. The Simpson index measured repertoire diversity, and the Morisita-Horn index measured overlap between samples. TCRdb re-hosts the immuneACCESS table, in-frame sequences only. Its copies lack some clones; in the studies checked, an unresolved V gene accounts for under half of them, and the cause for the rest is not known. The D gene and trimming were derived from the DNA, and the V and J assignments and clone size from that table. The sample data list about 15,000 clones, and roughly 80% of these were observed just once. The biggest ten clones account for roughly 6.3% of the sample.

This clone was counted once. Its target antigen remains unknown. No qualities accompany the bases; no much larger clone lies one base away. Sequences SGDLS (CDR1) and YYNGEE (CDR2) are obtained from the germline V gene. From cysteine to phenylalanine, the CDR3 is 14 amino acids long. Of the read, only the CDR3 DNA is kept; its 42 bases are in frame from base 1. Trimming at the junction amounts to 0 bases on V and 8 bases on J, and the germline ends lie 14 bases apart. Adults with ileal or ileocolonic Crohn's disease for whom ileocolonic resection was indicated were considered eligible. Whole ileal mucosal biopsies were stored frozen at -80°C before DNA extraction. A TRizol-based method was used to extract genomic DNA from the frozen whole biopsies, and the DNA was quantified with a NanoDrop 2000 spectrophotometer.

The sequenced sample consisted of ileal tissue. This chain joins TRBV9 to TRBJ1-2; TRBD1 is a weak D gene call, 5 bases matching. The TCR sequence derives from an adult with Crohn's disease. The CDR3 here reads CASSVGGRAEGYTF. DNA sequence: TGTGCCAGCAGCGTAGGAGGCAGGGCGGAGGGCTACACCTTC.